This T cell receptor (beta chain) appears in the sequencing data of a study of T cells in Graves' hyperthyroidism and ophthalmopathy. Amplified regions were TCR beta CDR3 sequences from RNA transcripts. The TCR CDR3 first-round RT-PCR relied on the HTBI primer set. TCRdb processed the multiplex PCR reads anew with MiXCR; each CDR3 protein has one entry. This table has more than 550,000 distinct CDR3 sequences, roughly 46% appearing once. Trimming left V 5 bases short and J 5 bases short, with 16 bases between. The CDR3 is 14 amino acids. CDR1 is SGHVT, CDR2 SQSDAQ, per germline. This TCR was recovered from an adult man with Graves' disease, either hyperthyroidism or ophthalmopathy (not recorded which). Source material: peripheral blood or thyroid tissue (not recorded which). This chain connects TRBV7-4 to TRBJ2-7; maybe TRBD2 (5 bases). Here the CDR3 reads CASSVGSGIHEQYF. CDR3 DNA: TGTGCCAGCAGCGTCGGGTCGGGGATCCACGAGCAGTACTTC.